The following is a T cell receptor (beta chain) sequence with its context. Antigen specificity is unknown. The treatment is: oral pan-JAK inhibitor, 5-10 mg twice daily. Peripheral blood and lesional scalp punch biopsies came from alopecia areata patients. This sample was included in a study of CD8+ T cells in alopecia areata. Extraction of RNA preceded its reverse transcription into cDNA, which served as the sequencing template. Only in-frame clones appear in the TCRdb table, and some are missing; sequencing was by immunoSEQ multiplex PCR. The table shows about 190,000 clones, with more than 55% occurring only once. Whole-study results and caveats: Many expanded lesional clones remained in scalp and blood on tofacitinib. Scalp specimens additionally yield sequences from normal skin's resident alphabeta T cells.

The V gene end was trimmed by 2 bases and the J gene end by 5 bases; junction bases not matched to a gene: 6. This CDR3 spans 17 amino acids. Looked up from germline, CDR1 is LGHNA and CDR2 is YSLEER. The input for sequencing was CD4+ T cells sorted from blood, taken at week 4, from a patient treated with tofacitinib. The clonotype comes from a human donor with alopecia areata. V gene TRBV4-3 combines with J gene TRBJ2-5, with 15 bases that match TRBD2. Here the CDR3 DNA reads TGCGCCAGCAGCCAATCAGTCGGACTAGCGGGAGGGGAGACCCAGTACTTC. Amino acids: CASSQSVGLAGGETQYF.